These 7 T cell receptor beta chains originate from one sample sequenced in a study of CD8 T cells in ankylosing spondylitis. TCRdb recomputed calls from the 5' RACE reads with MiXCR, one row per CDR3 protein. This table has about 100,000 distinct CDR3 sequences, 8.5% to 9% appearing once. Sequencing was performed on blood, either unsorted or a sorted T cell fraction (not recorded which). The receptors here all came from a male donor with ankylosing spondylitis or in good health (not recorded which).

The chain joins TRBV7-9 to TRBJ1-1, with unresolved D. Germline loops: CDR1 SEHNR, CDR2 FQNEAQ (reference sequence). CDR3 length equals 15 residues. The V end was cut by 0 bases, the J end by 3 bases, with 11 bases between. The CDR3 nucleotides read TGTGCCAGCAGCTTAGCCGACGACATCCACACTGAAGCTTTCTTT. Its translation is CASSLADDIHTEAFF.

In this sample, this clonotype turned up a few times. J is TRBJ2-7 and V is TRBV7-2; D is possibly TRBD1 (5 bases). Trimming left V 5 bases short and J 12 bases short, with 23 bases between. This CDR3 spans 14 amino acids. Germline V gene sequence: CDR1 SGHTA, CDR2 FQGNSA. The CDR3, as DNA: TGTGCCAGCAGCCCCCGTGCAGGGTCCTTGGTCTCGTACTTC. Amino acids: CASSPRAGSLVSYF.

This clonotype came up many times. CDR3 nucleotides: TGTGCCAGCAGGGTTAGCGGGGGCCTGTACGAGCAGTACTTC. Translation: CASRVSGGLYEQYF. This sequence joins TRBV12-3 or TRBV12-4 and TRBJ2-7, with 9 nucleotides matching TRBD2. Germline trimming cut 6 bases from V and 4 bases from J; bases unmatched to any gene: 7. The CDR3 sequence is 14 residues long.

This clonotype was recorded at least ten times. In nucleotides, the CDR3 is TGTGCCAGCAGTGTCTCAGAGACGTCACACGGTTTCTTT. Translation gives CASSVSETSHGFF. This chain uses TRBV25-1 with TRBJ1-1; D not resolved. V was cut by 4 bases and J by 13 bases, with 19 bases left in between. The CDR3 contains 13 residues. CDR1 is MGHDK and CDR2 is SYGVNS in the germline V gene.

The V call is TRBV5-4, the J call TRBJ2-1; D may be TRBD1 (6 bases). This CDR3 has 14 residues. The germline V and J ends were trimmed by 2 bases and 4 bases, with 10 bases remaining between them. Germline values: CDR1 SGHNT, CDR2 YYREEE (reference sequence). CDR3 amino acids: CASSLQGAYNEQFF. The CDR3 DNA reads as TGTGCCAGCAGCTTACAGGGAGCATACAATGAGCAGTTCTTC.

This clonotype was recorded many times. The V gene is TRBV7-2, the J gene TRBJ1-4; D not certain. CDR3 length: 13 amino acids. V lost 1 base, J lost 8 bases, and 8 bases lay in between. The germline V gene encodes CDR1 SGHTA and CDR2 FQGNSA. CDR3 in amino acids: CASSLGSWEKLFF. In DNA form, the CDR3 reads TGTGCCAGCAGCTTAGGGTCATGGGAAAAACTGTTTTTT.

This clonotype was found many times. CDR3 nucleotides: TGCAGCGGGGATCTAGCGGGGGGGGATACGCAGTATTTT. Translation gives CSGDLAGGDTQYF. V is TRBV29-1 and J is TRBJ2-3, with TRBD2 matching 12 bases. Germline values: CDR1 SQVTM, CDR2 ANQGSEA. The J segment lost 6 bases and the V segment lost 7 bases, leaving 5 bases of the junction unmatched. This CDR3 has 13 residues.